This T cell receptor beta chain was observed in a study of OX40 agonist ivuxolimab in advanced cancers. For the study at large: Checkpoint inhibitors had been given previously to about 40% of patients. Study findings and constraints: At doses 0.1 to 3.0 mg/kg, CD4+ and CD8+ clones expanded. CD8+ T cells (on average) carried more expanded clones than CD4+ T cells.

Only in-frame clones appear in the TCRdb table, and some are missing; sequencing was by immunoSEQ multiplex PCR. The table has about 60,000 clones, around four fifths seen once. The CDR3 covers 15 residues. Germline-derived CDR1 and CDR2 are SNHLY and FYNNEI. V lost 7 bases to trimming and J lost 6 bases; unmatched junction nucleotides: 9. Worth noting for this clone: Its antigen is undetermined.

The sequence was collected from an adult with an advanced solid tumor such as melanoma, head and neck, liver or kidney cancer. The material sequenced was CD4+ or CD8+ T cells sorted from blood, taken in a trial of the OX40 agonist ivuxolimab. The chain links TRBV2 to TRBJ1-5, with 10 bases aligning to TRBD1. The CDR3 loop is CASTSDRGMSQPQHF. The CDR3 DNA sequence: TGTGCCAGCACCTCGGACAGGGGGATGAGTCAGCCCCAGCATTTT.